This entry concerns a single TCR beta chain. The antigen is not known. V shed 1 base, J shed 8 bases, and the junction held 10 bases outside the gene matches. There are 16 residues in the CDR3. Germline lookup yields CDR1 SGHVS and CDR2 FQNEAQ. In the original processing: With immunoSEQ giving junction-only sequences and no quality scores, filtering differed. Libraries were prepared by immunoSEQ multiplex PCR; TCRdb keeps only in-frame clonotypes and omits some of them. D and trimming come from the DNA, and the V and J calls and clone size come from that table. The sample has just under 350,000 clones, less than 85% seen once. This entry is derived from a study of shared clonotypes between healthy human individuals. Study-wide results and limits: Memory subsets generally showed lower estimated richness than naive subsets.

Naive CD4+ cells were CD45RA-selected; the remaining cells were memory. The TCR was taken from a young man in good health. This sequence joins TRBV7-8 and TRBJ1-4; 7 nucleotides line up with TRBD1. The sample was memory CD4+ T cells sorted from blood. Subset meaning: CD45RA-negative fraction. The CDR3 sequence: CASSLGAPGQLEKLFF. The CDR3 region has the DNA TGTGCCAGCAGCTTAGGGGCCCCGGGACAGCTAGAAAAACTGTTTTTT.